Below are 2 T cell receptor beta chains sequenced from a single sample in a study of naive and memory T cell subsets. The beta constant-region primer was an equimolar mix of two oligonucleotides covering TRBC1 and TRBC2. Each CDR3 protein is one row after TCRdb ran MiXCR on the UMI-ligation and nested PCR reads. The table lists about 90,000 distinct CDR3 sequences, around 6.5% of them singletons. Sequencing was performed on central memory CD4+ T cells from blood. These receptors originate from a human donor in good health.

This clonotype was picked up many times. CDR3 nucleotides: TGTGCCAGCAGCTTAGCCGGTCTGGGCGGGACCCAGTACTTC. Protein sequence: CASSLAGLGGTQYF. V and J are TRBV11-2 and TRBJ2-5; no definite D call. The CDR3 is 14 residues long. Germline lookup yields CDR1 SGHAT and CDR2 FQNNGV. V dropped 1 base and J dropped 7 bases, with 13 bases sitting between them.

CDR3 sequence reads: CASSLYHAGGGAKNIQYF. The CDR3 bases are TGTGCCAGCAGTTTATACCATGCCGGGGGGGGCGCCAAAAACATTCAGTACTTC. This chain joins TRBV28 and TRBJ2-4; 8 positions agree with TRBD2. This CDR3 has 18 amino acids. V lost 1 base and J lost 1; bases outside the gene matches: 9. Germline CDR1 MDHEN, CDR2 SYDVKM.